This T cell receptor beta chain is from a study of T cells in Graves' hyperthyroidism and ophthalmopathy. CDR3 length: 11 residues. Germline-derived CDR1 and CDR2 are MDHEN and SYDVKM. Researchers amplified the TCR beta CDR3 regions from RNA transcripts. HTBI primers were used for first-round RT-PCR of the TCR CDR3. One entry per CDR3 protein results from TCRdb running MiXCR on the multiplex PCR reads. The top ten clones hold around 15% of a sample with about 350,000 distinct CDR3 sequences, over 15% of them seen once. Comments on this clonotype: Its ends do not fully match the called genes, so a read error is possible.

The TCR was taken from a woman aged 40 to 55 with Graves' ophthalmopathy. The gene calls are TRBV28 and TRBJ2-7; TRBD1 matches at 7 bases. What was sequenced was blood. The CDR3 spells CAIARGYEQCF. CDR3 in DNA: TGTGCCATCGCCAGGGGGTACGAGCAGTGCTTC. Full variable domain (remainder filled in from reference TRBV28 and TRBJ2-7): DVKVTQSSRYLVKRTGEKVFLECVQDMDHENMFWYRQDPGLGLRLIYFSYDVKMKEKGDIPEGYSVSREKKERFSLILESASTNQTSMYLCAIARGYEQCFGPGTRLTVT.